Following are 10 T cell receptor beta chains from one sample sequenced in a study of T cell changes during pregnancy in multiple sclerosis. Profiling relied on immunoSEQ multiplex PCR, and the TCRdb table lists in-frame clones only, not all of them. The repertoire holds tens of thousands of clones, with roughly 90% as singletons. The material was CD4+ T cells from peripheral blood mononuclear cells, obtained in the third trimester of pregnancy. The receptors were gathered from a female donor in good health, enrolled as a control in a pregnancy study.

This chain links TRBV5-4 with TRBJ2-7; unclear D gene. CDR3 length: 13 residues. With 0 bases removed from V and 7 bases from J, the gap between germline ends came to 11 bases. Germline V gene lookup returns CDR1 SGHNT and CDR2 YYREEE (reference sequence). The CDR3 here is CASSLDDPREQYF. CDR3 DNA sequence: TGTGCCAGCAGCTTGGACGACCCGCGGGAGCAGTACTTC.

This clone appeared a single time. This chain connects TRBV6-5 to TRBJ1-2, with D possibly TRBD1 on 6 matching bases. The V end lost 6 bases, the J end lost 0 bases, and 11 bases lay between the germline ends. Germline V gene data show CDR1 as MNHEY and CDR2 as SVGAGI. CDR3 length: 14 residues. The CDR3 region is CASRAGDSNYGYTF. The CDR3 DNA sequence: TGTGCCAGCAGGGCAGGGGATTCTAACTATGGCTACACCTTC.

The chain is built from TRBV4-3 and TRBJ2-1; TRBD2 matches at 12 bases. Trimming took 4 bases from V and 7 from J; bases not matched to a gene: 8. This CDR3 spans 16 amino acids. Per the germline V gene, CDR1 is LGHNA and CDR2 is YSLEER. Here the CDR3 DNA reads TGCGCCAGCAGCCCCGCCCTAGCGGGGGGGTTGAATGAGCAGTTCTTC. This translates into CASSPALAGGLNEQFF.

The V call is TRBV7-8, the J call TRBJ1-1; 7 bases map to TRBD1. Unmatched junction bases numbered 8, after V lost 4 bases and J lost 0 bases. Looked up from germline, CDR1 is SGHVS and CDR2 is FQNEAQ. There are 16 residues in the CDR3. Written as DNA, the CDR3 is TGTGCCAGCAGCTCTCGACAGGGCCCATTGAACACTGAAGCTTTCTTT. Translating gives CASSSRQGPLNTEAFF.

The chain is built from TRBV5-8 and TRBJ2-1; 8 bases fit TRBD2. The germline V gene encodes CDR1 SGHTS and CDR2 YDEGEE. The CDR3 length is 13 residues. After removal of 1 base from V and 6 bases from J, the junction contained 0 bases not matched to a gene. In DNA, the CDR3 is TGTGCCAGCAGCTTGACTAGCGGCAATGAGCAGTTCTTC. As protein: CASSLTSGNEQFF.

V usage is TRBV25-1 and J usage is TRBJ2-2; a weak D match, TRBD1 (5 bases). Per the germline V gene, CDR1 is MGHDK and CDR2 is SYGVNS. V lost 3 bases, J lost 5 bases, and 13 bases lay in between. This CDR3 spans 15 amino acids. CDR3 bases: TGTGCCAGCAGTGATGTTCAGGGATGGACCGGGGAGCTGTTTTTT. Protein sequence: CASSDVQGWTGELFF.

This chain uses TRBV19 with TRBJ2-1; TRBD2 matches 10 bases. The trim removed 3 bases at V and 12 bases at J, leaving 17 bases unmatched. The CDR3 totals 17 residues. Germline V gives CDR1 LNHDA, CDR2 SQIVND (reference sequence). The CDR3 here is CASSMTLASGGLGGQFF. The CDR3 bases are TGTGCCAGTAGTATGACTTTAGCTAGCGGGGGTCTAGGGGGGCAGTTCTTC.

V is TRBV5-1 and J is TRBJ1-1; 10 nucleotides line up with TRBD1. CDR3 length equals 13 residues. The junction had 4 bases not matched to a gene; V was cut back by 0 bases and J by 11 bases. Germline CDR1 is SGHRS and CDR2 is YFSETQ. CDR3 in DNA: TGCGCCAGCAGCTTGGGGACAGGGGGTTCGGCTTTCTTT. This translates into CASSLGTGGSAFF.

This clone was seen once. The V and J genes are TRBV5-4 and TRBJ2-5; TRBD2 matches 7 bases. This CDR3 is built from 15 residues. The V and J ends lost 0 bases and 5 bases, in that order; junction bases with no gene match: 7. CDR1 SGHNT and CDR2 YYREEE come from the germline V gene (reference sequence). Here the CDR3 reads CASSLGPGREETQYF. Here the CDR3 DNA reads TGTGCCAGCAGCTTGGGGCCAGGGAGGGAGGAGACCCAGTACTTC.

The chain carries TRBV9 and TRBJ2-1, with 7 bases matching TRBD1. This CDR3 region has 15 residues. Germline CDR1 reads SGDLS; CDR2 reads YYNGEE. V was pared by 3 bases and J by 0 bases, with 3 bases of the junction left unmatched. This CDR3 is CASSGDRSSYNEQFF. The CDR3 bases are TGTGCCAGCAGCGGGGACAGAAGCTCCTACAATGAGCAGTTCTTC.